The text below deals with one T cell receptor (beta chain). The antigen is unknown. CDR1 SGHRS and CDR2 YFSETQ come from the germline V gene. Trimming cost V 5 bases and J 0 bases, with 7 bases left between them. The CDR3 is 13 amino acids. The entry originates in a study of cytomegalovirus exposure and HLA in healthy donors. Donors were ostensibly healthy at sampling, although undocumented immune exposures were probable. General study results and limits: Some segments of the V type, notably TRBV6-2 and TRBV6-3, were excluded as indistinguishable. A missense DCLRE1C variant was associated with V- and J-gene trimming of TCR beta chains in a later analysis, and an independent cohort replicated the association.

In the PCR, 60 Vbeta and 13 Jbeta primers were used. TCRdb's copy holds only in-frame clones and misses some; the assay was immunoSEQ multiplex PCR. This table holds 120,000 to 150,000 clones, approximately 78% found once. The sequenced sample consisted of PBMCs. The origin of this receptor is a woman between 35 and 50 years old in good health and CMV-seropositive. This rearrangement joins TRBV5-1 to TRBJ2-3; D is unclear. CDR3 coding DNA: TGCGCCAGCAGAGCGTCTAGCACAGATACGCAGTATTTT. It codes for CASRASSTDTQYF. Variable domain in full (rest from reference TRBV5-1 and TRBJ2-3): KAGVTQTPRYLIKTRGQQVTLSCSPISGHRSVSWYQQTPGQGLQFLFEYFSETQRNKGNFPGRFSGRQFSNSRSEMNVSTLELGDSALYLCASRASSTDTQYFGPGTRLTVL.